Each of the 28 T cell receptor beta chains below was sequenced from the same sample in a study of TIL therapy for anti-PD-1-resistant metastatic lung cancer. This was the immunoSEQ v3 assay. The method was immunoSEQ multiplex PCR; TCRdb's version includes in-frame clones alone and lacks a portion of them. The table lists approximately 45,000 clones, approximately 79% of them singletons. Time point: pre-treatment sample, taken before nivolumab and TIL therapy. Here the sequenced sample was blood, taken at baseline. Every receptor here comes from a man aged 70-80 years with non-small cell lung cancer.

The rearrangement links TRBV14 to TRBJ2-1, with D unresolved. V was pared by 4 bases and J by 0 bases, with 13 bases between. The CDR3 has 16 residues. Germline V gives CDR1 SGHDN, CDR2 FVKESK. The CDR3 region has the DNA TGTGCCAGCAGCCTCCTACGATACCCCTCCTACAATGAGCAGTTCTTC. As protein: CASSLLRYPSYNEQFF.

The chain recombines TRBV7-2 with TRBJ2-5, with D possibly TRBD2 on 6 matching bases. In germline, CDR1 is SGHTA, CDR2 FQGNSA. CDR3 length: 15 amino acids. Trimming stripped 1 base from V and 2 bases from J, with 11 bases between. The CDR3 DNA is TGTGCCAGCAGCTTAGAGGCTAGCGAGCAAGAGACCCAGTACTTC. Its protein product is CASSLEASEQETQYF.

The chain recombines TRBV2 with TRBJ1-1; D is unresolved. Trimming removed 3 bases from V and 6 bases from J, with 14 bases in between. Germline V gene sequence: CDR1 SNHLY, CDR2 FYNNEI. The length of the CDR3 is 14 residues. CDR3 sequence: CASSEGPSWSEAFF. CDR3 in DNA: TGTGCCAGCAGTGAGGGTCCTAGTTGGTCTGAAGCTTTCTTT.

The chain recombines TRBV6-6 with TRBJ2-7, with D perhaps matching TRBD2 (6 bases). Germline assignment: CDR1 MNHNY and CDR2 SVGAGI (reference sequence). CDR3 length equals 13 residues. V was pared by 7 bases and J by 2 bases, with 12 bases between. CDR3 DNA sequence: TGTGCCAGCAAGAATAGCGGAACCTACGAGCAGTACTTC. As protein: CASKNSGTYEQYF.

The rearrangement joins TRBV6-1 to TRBJ1-2; D remains ambiguous. Deletions cut 2 bases from V and 3 bases from J, with 13 bases between. This CDR3 has 15 amino acids. Germline values: CDR1 MNHNS, CDR2 SASEGT. CDR3 nucleotides: TGTGCCAGCAGTGAACAGCCTCTTACCCACTATGGCTACACCTTC. Its protein is CASSEQPLTHYGYTF.

This clone was seen a handful of times. The chain combines TRBV11-3 with TRBJ2-1, with a weak D call TRBD1 (6 bases). With 5 bases removed from V and 3 bases from J, the gap between germline ends came to 11 bases. The CDR3 has 14 amino acids. The germline V gene has CDR1 SGHNT and CDR2 YENEEA. This CDR3 is CASSEQGGYNEQFF. Written as DNA, the CDR3 is TGTGCCAGCAGCGAACAGGGTGGCTACAATGAGCAGTTCTTC.

This clone was found once. The CDR3 DNA reads as TGTGCCAGCACCAACAGGGCTGGAAACACCATATATTTT. It codes for CASTNRAGNTIYF. J is TRBJ1-3 and V is TRBV27, with D tentatively TRBD1 (6 bases). Trimming stripped 7 bases from V and 2 bases from J, with 9 bases between. The V gene's germline CDR1 is MNHEY and CDR2 SMNVEV (reference sequence). CDR3 length equals 13 residues.

This chain joins TRBV6-5 and TRBJ1-1, with D hard to call. This CDR3 is 13 amino acids long. From germline, CDR1 is MNHEY and CDR2 SVGAGI. Trimming pared 6 bases from V and 1 base from J, leaving 9 bases between. The CDR3 sequence: CASRSDGNTEAFF. Here the CDR3 DNA reads TGTGCCAGCAGATCCGACGGGAACACTGAAGCTTTCTTT.

This sequence joins TRBV5-3 and TRBJ2-7, with 7 bases identical to TRBD2. TRBV5-3 is labeled an ORF, and its function is uncertain. This CDR3 has 16 amino acids. Trimming removed 7 bases from V and 2 bases from J; junction bases left unmatched: 15. The CDR3 reads CARAPYAGRGTYEQYF. DNA for the CDR3: TGTGCCAGAGCCCCGTACGCGGGGCGGGGGACCTACGAGCAGTACTTC.

This clone was found a few times. The V and J genes are TRBV7-9 and TRBJ2-1, with 12 positions matching TRBD2. The CDR3 loop spans 18 amino acids. V dropped 2 bases and J dropped 6; count of bases not matched to a gene: 11. Germline V gene lookup returns CDR1 SEHNR and CDR2 FQNEAQ (reference sequence). In DNA, the CDR3 is TGTGCCAGCAGCTTACCCCCCAGACTAGCGGGAGTTACCAATGAGCAGTTCTTC. This gives the protein CASSLPPRLAGVTNEQFF.

This clone has only one observation. This sequence joins TRBV11-2 and TRBJ2-3; D unclear. Between the trimmed V and J ends, which lost 5 bases and 0 bases, there was a span of 3 bases. The CDR3 loop spans 12 amino acids. Germline lookup yields CDR1 SGHAT and CDR2 FQNNGV. This CDR3 is CASSRSTDTQYF. The DNA for the CDR3 is TGTGCCAGCAGCCGAAGCACAGATACGCAGTATTTT.

J is TRBJ2-2 and V is TRBV11-1; 8 bases align to TRBD1. V trimming: 6 bases; J trimming: 4 bases; junction bases outside the gene matches: 10. The CDR3 extends over 16 amino acids. The V gene's germline CDR1 is SGHAT and CDR2 FQDESV (reference sequence). CDR3: CASSQDRGTSTGELFF. DNA of the CDR3: TGTGCCAGCAGTCAAGACAGGGGTACTTCCACCGGGGAGCTGTTTTTT. The full variable domain, with the rest looked up from reference TRBV11-1 and TRBJ2-2, is EAEVAQSPRYKITEKSQAVAFWCDPISGHATLYWYRQILGQGPELLVQFQDESVVDDSQLPKDRFSAERLKGVDSTLKIQPAELGDSAMYLCASSQDRGTSTGELFFGEGSRLTVL.

The chain employs TRBV7-2 and TRBJ2-7; 8 positions match TRBD2. Trimming at V came to 4 bases and at J to 7 bases, leaving 24 bases not matched to a gene. Germline CDR1 is SGHTA and CDR2 is FQGNSA. The CDR3 spans 19 residues. The CDR3 sequence: CASSSDAFSLAAPGKEQYF. CDR3 DNA: TGTGCCAGCAGCTCCGACGCCTTTTCACTAGCGGCCCCTGGGAAGGAGCAGTACTTC.

The genes are TRBV11-2 and TRBJ2-3; D gene unclear. Germline loops: CDR1 SGHAT, CDR2 FQNNGV. Between the trimmed V and J ends, which lost 7 bases and 4 bases, there was a span of 18 bases. The CDR3 runs 15 residues. The CDR3 nucleotides read TGTGCCAGCATCCCCGACGGCCGCGCGCCAGATACGCAGTATTTT. The encoded protein is CASIPDGRAPDTQYF.

The chain couples TRBV7-8 to TRBJ1-5, with D tentatively TRBD1 (5 bases). CDR1 and CDR2 (germline): SGHVS, FQNEAQ. V was shortened by 2 bases and J by 8 bases, with 10 bases between the two germline ends. This CDR3 contains 13 residues. As DNA, the CDR3 is TGTGCCAGCAGCTTACAGGGTGAAGAGCCCCAGCATTTT. Protein sequence: CASSLQGEEPQHF.

Only one count was recorded for this clone. The chain recombines TRBV18 with TRBJ1-1; maybe TRBD1 (5 bases). From germline, CDR1 is KGHSH and CDR2 LQKENI. This CDR3 region has 16 residues. V lost 0 bases, J lost 0 bases, and 11 bases lay in between. The DNA for the CDR3 is TGTGCCAGCTCACCACCTCTTCAGGGAATGAACACTGAAGCTTTCTTT. Its translation is CASSPPLQGMNTEAFF. The full variable domain, rest sourced from reference TRBV18 and TRBJ1-1, is NAGVMQNPRHLVRRRGQEARLRCSPMKGHSHVYWYRQLPEEGLKFMVYLQKENIIDESGMPKERFSAEFPKEGPSILRIQQVVRGDSAAYFCASSPPLQGMNTEAFFGQGTRLTVV.

The rearrangement joins TRBV14 to TRBJ2-5; 9 nucleotides agree with TRBD1. Losses at the gene ends were 4 bases for V and 4 bases for J; bases not matched to a gene: 13. Germline V CDR1 and CDR2: SGHDN, FVKESK. The CDR3 extends over 17 amino acids. The CDR3 protein is CASSPQGALRGRETQYF. In DNA form, the CDR3 reads TGTGCCAGCAGCCCACAGGGGGCGCTTCGAGGTAGAGAGACCCAGTACTTC.

V and J are TRBV7-7 and TRBJ2-2, with 11 bases that match TRBD2. The CDR3 sequence is 17 residues long. Per germline, CDR1 SSHAT and CDR2 FNYEAQ (reference sequence). The ends lost 1 base at V and 4 bases at J; junction bases unmatched: 5. The DNA of the CDR3 is TGTGCCAGCAGCTTAGGCCTAGCGGGAGGAGTCACCGGGGAGCTGTTTTTT. It encodes CASSLGLAGGVTGELFF.

V usage is TRBV6-1 and J usage is TRBJ1-1, with TRBD1 identical over 9 bases. Germline CDR1 is MNHNS and CDR2 is SASEGT. The ends lost 6 bases at V and 2 bases at J; junction bases unmatched: 7. The CDR3 totals 15 residues. CDR3 sequence: CASRGRGQGNTEAFF. DNA of the CDR3: TGTGCCAGCAGGGGTAGGGGACAGGGTAACACTGAAGCTTTCTTT.

V is TRBV5-1 and J is TRBJ2-3, with TRBD2 identical over 11 bases. From germline, CDR1 is SGHRS and CDR2 YFSETQ. The CDR3 covers 17 residues. J was trimmed by 1 base and V by 2 bases; bases with no gene match: 6. The CDR3 sequence: CASSFGSGRAGTDTQYF. CDR3 in DNA: TGCGCCAGCAGCTTTGGTAGCGGGAGGGCCGGCACAGATACGCAGTATTTT. The whole variable domain, remainder taken from reference TRBV5-1 and TRBJ2-3, is KAGVTQTPRYLIKTRGQQVTLSCSPISGHRSVSWYQQTPGQGLQFLFEYFSETQRNKGNFPGRFSGRQFSNSRSEMNVSTLELGDSALYLCASSFGSGRAGTDTQYFGPGTRLTVL.

The chain uses TRBV5-1 and TRBJ2-7, with D perhaps given as TRBD1 or TRBD2 (5 bases each). The CDR3 sequence is 14 residues long. V lost 2 bases and J lost 2, with 11 bases in between. Per the germline V gene, CDR1 is SGHRS and CDR2 is YFSETQ. CDR3 bases: TGCGCCAGCAGCTTAGGGACCAAAGCCTACGAGCAGTACTTC. Protein sequence: CASSLGTKAYEQYF.

The DNA for the CDR3 is TGTGCCACCGCGGACAGCAATTCACCCCTCCACTTT. Residues: CATADSNSPLHF. This chain links TRBV7-9 with TRBJ1-6; D possibly corresponds to TRBD1 (6 bases). The CDR3 is 12 amino acids. Trimming stripped 10 bases from V and 7 bases from J, with 11 bases between. Germline CDR1 reads SEHNR; CDR2 reads FQNEAQ (reference sequence).

J is TRBJ2-3 and V is TRBV15; 9 bases match TRBD2. Germline CDR1 and CDR2: LNHNV and YYDKDF (reference sequence). V was pared by 5 bases and J by 3 bases, with 12 bases of the junction left unmatched. The CDR3 has 17 amino acids. CDR3 loop: CATSGKFSGRGTDTQYF. DNA of the CDR3: TGTGCCACCAGCGGTAAATTTAGCGGGAGAGGTACAGATACGCAGTATTTT.

This chain joins TRBV5-1 and TRBJ2-7; 8 bases fit TRBD1. Germline loops: CDR1 SGHRS, CDR2 YFSETQ. The CDR3 spans 14 residues. Unmatched junction bases numbered 4, after V lost 2 bases and J lost 3 bases. In DNA form, the CDR3 reads TGCGCCAGCAGCTTAGAGGACAGGGTCTACGAGCAGTACTTC. Translated, it gives CASSLEDRVYEQYF.

The chain combines TRBV11-2 with TRBJ2-7; tentatively, D is TRBD1 or TRBD2 (5 bases each). Germline V gene lookup returns CDR1 SGHAT and CDR2 FQNNGV. V shed 1 base and J shed 5 bases, with 15 bases lying between them. The CDR3 runs to 15 residues. CDR3 in amino acids: CASSLGGALRNEQYF. The CDR3 coding sequence is TGTGCCAGCAGCTTAGGAGGGGCTCTTCGGAACGAGCAGTACTTC.

This clone was detected only once. The chain is built from TRBV7-2 and TRBJ2-1; 11 bases align to TRBD2. CDR1 is SGHTA and CDR2 is FQGNSA in the germline V gene. The V gene end was trimmed by 1 base and the J gene end by 5 bases; junction bases not matched to a gene: 10. This CDR3 has 18 residues. CDR3 sequence reads: CASSLGFLGTSGDNEQFF. DNA of the CDR3: TGTGCCAGCAGCTTAGGGTTCCTGGGGACTAGCGGAGACAATGAGCAGTTCTTC.

The sample holds one count of this clone. V gene TRBV13 combines with J gene TRBJ1-1; 9 bases match TRBD1. V shed 5 bases and J 0 bases; nucleotides not matched to a gene: 7. The CDR3 runs to 16 residues. Germline V gives CDR1 PRHDT, CDR2 FYEKMQ (reference sequence). Written as DNA, the CDR3 is TGTGCCAGCAGCCCCAGGGACAGGGTGCTGAACACTGAAGCTTTCTTT. Its translation: CASSPRDRVLNTEAFF.

The gene calls are TRBV7-2 and TRBJ1-6; maybe TRBD1 (5 bases). The CDR3 extends over 12 amino acids. Germline CDR1 SGHTA, CDR2 FQGNSA. V was trimmed by 2 bases and J by 12 bases, leaving 8 bases between them. CDR3 sequence reads: CASSLLQGPLHF. The CDR3 bases are TGTGCCAGCAGCTTACTGCAGGGACCCCTCCACTTT.